Listed below are T cell receptor beta chains from one sample, sequenced in a study of long-term antiretroviral therapy in people with HIV. The repertoire was sequenced with immunoSEQ multiplex PCR; TCRdb's copy has only in-frame clones and lacks some. The sample lists some 20,000 clones; roughly four fifths were seen once. Sample: unsorted PBMCs, taken 2.2 years after starting antiretroviral therapy. These receptors all come from a man between 45 and 60 years old with HIV. The CDR3 runs from the conserved cysteine through the conserved F or W. A D gene is named only where the DNA matches it firmly. Rows may omit the clone size; those that give it use once, few, many or a size class.

>.|.|TRBJ2-1|TRBV27
TGTGCCAGCAGCCAGCCGGGACTTTACAATGAGCAGTTCTTC
CASSQPGLYNEQFF
>.|TRBD2|TRBJ2-7|TRBV5-1
TGCGCCAGCAGCCAGGGACTAGCGGGAGGCGGCTACGAGCAGTACTTC
CASSQGLAGGGYEQYF
>.|.|TRBJ2-7|TRBV28
TGTGCCAGCAGAACTTCCTACGAGCAGTACTTC
CASRTSYEQYF
>.|.|TRBJ1-2|TRBV9
TGTGCCAGCAGCGTAGTGGAGGCGAGCAGTTTTGGCTACACCTTC
CASSVVEASSFGYTF
>.|.|TRBJ1-1|TRBV7-8
TGTGCCAGCAGCTTAGATGTGAACACTGAAGCTTTCTTT
CASSLDVNTEAFF
>.|.|TRBJ1-5|TRBV27
TGTGCCAGCAGTTTATCCGGGATGCGGAATCAGCCCCAGCATTTT
CASSLSGMRNQPQHF
>.|TRBD2|TRBJ2-3|TRBV28
TGTGCCAGCAGTTTATCGGGTCTAGCGGGGGGGGTGGTAGATACGCAGTATTTT
CASSLSGLAGGVVDTQYF
>.|.|TRBJ2-5|TRBV2
TGTGCCAGCAGTGAAGCTCCGCCTGACCCGCAAGAGACCCAGTACTTC
CASSEAPPDPQETQYF
>.|.|TRBJ1-5|TRBV28
TGTGCCAGCAGTTTGTGGCAGGGGAATCAGCCCCAGCATTTT
CASSLWQGNQPQHF
>.|TRBD1|TRBJ1-2|TRBV18
TGTGCCAGCTCTTCGGCGACAGGGGGGACTAACTATGGCTACACCTTC
CASSSATGGTNYGYTF
>once|.|TRBJ2-5|TRBV29-1
TGCAGCGTTGGTGGGGTTCAAGAGACCCAGTACTTC
CSVGGVQETQYF
>.|TRBD2|TRBJ2-3|TRBV5-1
TGCGCCAGCAGCTTCTCTAGCGGAGCGATAGATACGCAGTATTTT
CASSFSSGAIDTQYF
>.|.|TRBJ2-1|TRBV5-1
TGCGCCAGCAGGCCTTTAGCGGATTACAATGAGCAGTTCTTC
CASRPLADYNEQFF
>.|TRBD2|TRBJ2-1|TRBV11-2
TGTGCCAGCAGCTTATGGGACTACCCCTACAATGAGCAGTTCTTC
CASSLWDYPYNEQFF
>.|.|TRBJ2-7|TRBV29-1
TGCAGCGTTGGGTGGTCTAGCCTCGGGGAGCAGTACTTC
CSVGWSSLGEQYF
>.|.|TRBJ2-7|TRBV5-1
TGCGCCAGCAGCTTGGGGCAACTCTCCTACGAGCAGTACTTC
CASSLGQLSYEQYF
>.|.|TRBJ2-6|TRBV7-3
TGTGCCAGCAGCTCCAGGGGTACGGTCTCTGGGGCCAACGTCCTGACTTTC
CASSSRGTVSGANVLTF
>.|TRBD2|TRBJ2-1|TRBV2
TGTGCCAGCAGTCGACTAGCGGGGAAGGATGAGCAGTTCTTC
CASSRLAGKDEQFF
>medium-sized|.|TRBJ2-7|TRBV6-5
TGTGCCAGCAGTTACTCAGGGTTGGGGTCCTACGAGCAGTACTTC
CASSYSGLGSYEQYF
>.|TRBD1|TRBJ2-1|TRBV18
TGTGCCAGCTCACCGGGACAGGGCCTCGAAGAGCAGTTCTTC
CASSPGQGLEEQFF
>.|TRBD2|TRBJ2-3|TRBV11-3
TGTGCCAGCAGCTTGACTAGCGGGAGCACAGATACGCAGTATTTT
CASSLTSGSTDTQYF
>.|.|TRBJ1-2|TRBV9
TGTGCCAGCAGCTTTCGGGGTTCCTATGGCTACACCTTC
CASSFRGSYGYTF
>.|.|TRBJ2-1|TRBV7-9
TGTGCCAGCAGCTTAGAAGGGAGCTACAATGAGCAGTTCTTC
CASSLEGSYNEQFF
>.|.|TRBJ2-7|TRBV6-4
TGTGCCCCCCATCGGGACAAGCCCTACGAGCAGTACTTC
CAPHRDKPYEQYF
>.|.|TRBJ1-3|TRBV2
TGTGCCAGCCGAGCAGGGTCGGGTCGAAACACCATATATTTT
CASRAGSGRNTIYF
>.|.|TRBJ1-1|TRBV5-1
TGCGCCAGCAGCTGGGGGGAGAGGAGGGGAACTGAAGCTTTCTTT
CASSWGERRGTEAFF